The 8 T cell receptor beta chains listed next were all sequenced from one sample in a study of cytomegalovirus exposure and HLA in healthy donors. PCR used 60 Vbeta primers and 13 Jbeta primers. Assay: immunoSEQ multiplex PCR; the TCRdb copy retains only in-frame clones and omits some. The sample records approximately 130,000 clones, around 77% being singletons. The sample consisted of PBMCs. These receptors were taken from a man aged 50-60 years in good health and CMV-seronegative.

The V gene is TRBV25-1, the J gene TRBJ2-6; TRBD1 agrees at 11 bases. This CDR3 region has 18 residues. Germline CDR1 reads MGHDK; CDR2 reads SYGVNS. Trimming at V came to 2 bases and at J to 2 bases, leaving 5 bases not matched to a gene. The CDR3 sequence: CASSEQGQGGTGANVLTF. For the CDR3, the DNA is TGTGCCAGCAGTGAACAGGGACAGGGGGGAACTGGGGCCAACGTCCTGACTTTC. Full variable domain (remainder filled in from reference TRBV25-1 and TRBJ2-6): EADIYQTPRYLVIGTGKKITLECSQTMGHDKMYWYQQDPGMELHLIHYSYGVNSTEKGDLSSESTVSRIRTEHFPLTLESARPSHTSQYLCASSEQGQGGTGANVLTFGAGSRLTVL.

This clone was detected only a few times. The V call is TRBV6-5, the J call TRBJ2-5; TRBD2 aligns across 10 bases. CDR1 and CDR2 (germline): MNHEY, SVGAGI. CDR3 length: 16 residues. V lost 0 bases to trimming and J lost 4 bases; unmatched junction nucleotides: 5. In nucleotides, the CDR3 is TGTGCCAGCAGTTACTCGAGCGGGAGGGCCACAGAGACCCAGTACTTC. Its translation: CASSYSSGRATETQYF.

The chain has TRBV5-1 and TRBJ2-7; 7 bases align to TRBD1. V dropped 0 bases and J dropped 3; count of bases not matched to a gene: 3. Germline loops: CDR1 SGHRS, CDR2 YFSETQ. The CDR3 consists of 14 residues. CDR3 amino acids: CASSLATGDYEQYF. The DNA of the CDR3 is TGCGCCAGCAGCTTGGCCACAGGGGACTACGAGCAGTACTTC.

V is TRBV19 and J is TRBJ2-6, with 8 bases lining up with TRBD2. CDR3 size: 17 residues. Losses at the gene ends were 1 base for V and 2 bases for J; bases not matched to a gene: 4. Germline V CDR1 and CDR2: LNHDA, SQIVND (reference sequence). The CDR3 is CASSIGAGGAGANVLTF. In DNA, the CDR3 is TGTGCCAGTAGTATAGGGGCGGGAGGAGCTGGGGCCAACGTCCTGACTTTC.

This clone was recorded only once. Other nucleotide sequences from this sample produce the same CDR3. The CDR3 loop reads CASSLGGSGRAYEQYF. The CDR3 DNA follows: TGCGCCAGCAGCTTGGGGGGGAGCGGGAGGGCCTACGAGCAGTACTTC. This chain uses TRBV5-1 with TRBJ2-7, with TRBD2 identical over 10 bases. The CDR3 runs to 16 residues. CDR1 SGHRS and CDR2 YFSETQ come from the germline V gene. V was clipped by 0 bases and J by 2 bases; unmatched bases: 5.

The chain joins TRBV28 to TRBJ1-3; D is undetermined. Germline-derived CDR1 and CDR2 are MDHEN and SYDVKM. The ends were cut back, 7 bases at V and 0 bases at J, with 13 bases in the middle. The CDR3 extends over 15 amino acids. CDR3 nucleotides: TGTGCCAGCACTAGTCCCATTTCCTCTGGAAACACCATATATTTT. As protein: CASTSPISSGNTIYF.

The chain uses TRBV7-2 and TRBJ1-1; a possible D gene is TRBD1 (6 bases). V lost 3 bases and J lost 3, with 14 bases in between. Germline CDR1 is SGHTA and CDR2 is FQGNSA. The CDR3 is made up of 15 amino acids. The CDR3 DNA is TGTGCCAGCAGCTTGAACGGGGGGCTTTACACTGAAGCTTTCTTT. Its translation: CASSLNGGLYTEAFF.

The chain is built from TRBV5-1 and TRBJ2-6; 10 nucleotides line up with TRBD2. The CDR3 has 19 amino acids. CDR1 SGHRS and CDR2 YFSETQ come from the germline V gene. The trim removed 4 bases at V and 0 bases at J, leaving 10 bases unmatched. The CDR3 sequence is CASSGGLAGDPSGANVLTF. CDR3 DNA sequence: TGCGCCAGCAGCGGGGGCCTAGCGGGAGATCCCTCTGGGGCCAACGTCCTGACTTTC. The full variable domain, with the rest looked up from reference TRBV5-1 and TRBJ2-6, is KAGVTQTPRYLIKTRGQQVTLSCSPISGHRSVSWYQQTPGQGLQFLFEYFSETQRNKGNFPGRFSGRQFSNSRSEMNVSTLELGDSALYLCASSGGLAGDPSGANVLTFGAGSRLTVL.